The 9 T cell receptor beta chains listed next were all sequenced from one sample in a study of blood T cells in healthy people across ages. A sample-barcoded 5' primer and a J-beta primer mix were used in a second PCR of roughly 6 to 12 cycles. TCRdb called the 5' RACE reads again in MiXCR, with one record for every CDR3 protein. This sample carries around 650,000 distinct CDR3 sequences, roughly 30% of them seen once, and the ten largest clones take 15%. Material for sequencing was blood. The source is a woman of 80 years or more in good health.

The chain links TRBV4-2 to TRBJ2-1; no clear D gene. Germline-derived CDR1 and CDR2 are LGHNA and YNFKEQ. Trimming shortened V by 6 bases and J by 0 bases, and 9 bases separated the two germline ends. The CDR3 runs 14 residues. The CDR3 sequence is CASSSESSYNEQFF. DNA of the CDR3: TGTGCCAGCAGTAGTGAGAGCTCCTACAATGAGCAGTTCTTC.

In regard to this clonotype: Since a much larger clone is just one base distant, this may be a read error. DNA of the CDR3: TGTGCCAGCAGCGTAAATCCTGGCGGGGGGTTACAAGAGACCCAGTACTTC. This gives the protein CASSVNPGGGLQETQYF. V usage is TRBV9 and J usage is TRBJ2-4, with 8 bases lining up with TRBD2. Matching the DNA end better, TRBJ2-5 makes the J call doubtful. Germline CDR1 is SGDLS and CDR2 is YYNGEE. CDR3 length: 17 residues.

The chain couples TRBV20-1 to TRBJ2-3, with D unresolved. CDR1 and CDR2 from the germline V gene are DFQATT and SNEGSKA (reference sequence). The ends were cut back, 3 bases at V and 8 bases at J, with 15 bases in the middle. This CDR3 is built from 13 residues. CDR3 sequence reads: CSASRGRAGTQYF. The CDR3 nucleotides are TGCAGTGCTAGTCGTGGTAGGGCAGGTACGCAGTATTTT.

This clonotype has more than one count but fewer than ten. This chain connects TRBV7-9 to TRBJ2-5; D remains unclear. Judging by the DNA end, TRBJ2-7 fits better; the J call may be wrong. The germline V gene has CDR1 SEHNR and CDR2 FQNEAQ (reference sequence). The CDR3 has 14 residues. The DNA for the CDR3 is TGTGCCAGCAGCCCAGGAGTCCCCCCCTACGAGCAGTACTTC. The encoded protein is CASSPGVPPYEQYF.

Many counts were recorded for this clonotype. This sequence joins TRBV5-1 and TRBJ2-7; D might be TRBD1 or TRBD2, each matching 5 bases. Germline CDR1 is SGHRS and CDR2 is YFSETQ. Trimming shortened V by 4 bases and J by 1 base, and 15 bases separated the two germline ends. The CDR3 contains 15 residues. The CDR3 DNA reads TGCGCCAGCAGCGTGGCCGGGACCCAATCCTACGAGCAGTACTTC. This gives the protein CASSVAGTQSYEQYF.

Ten or more counts support this clonotype. This chain links TRBV18 with TRBJ2-3, with unresolved D. CDR1 is KGHSH, CDR2 LQKENI, per germline. The CDR3 length is 11 residues. The ends were cut back, 8 bases at V and 4 bases at J, with 7 bases in the middle. The CDR3 loop is CASSPSDTQYF. The DNA for the CDR3 is TGTGCCAGCAGCCCCTCAGATACGCAGTATTTT.

The CDR3 region has the DNA TGCAGCCAGAATTCCAGGGAGACCCAGTACTTC. This codes for CSQNSRETQYF. The V and J genes are TRBV20-1 and TRBJ2-5; D call uncertain. Per the germline V gene, CDR1 is DFQATT and CDR2 is SNEGSKA (reference sequence). The CDR3 has 11 amino acids.

As to this clonotype: A much larger clone sits a single nucleotide away, making a read error possible. The rearrangement uses TRBV7-3 and TRBJ2-7, with D perhaps matching TRBD1 or TRBD2 (6 bases each). This CDR3 is 15 amino acids long. Trimming cost V 5 bases and J 7 bases, with 21 bases left between them. From germline, CDR1 is SGHTA and CDR2 FQGTGA. The CDR3 is CASSPTTGAPNEQYF. The DNA for the CDR3 is TGTGCCAGCAGCCCTACAACGGGGGCGCCTAATGAGCAGTACTTC.

This clonotype was detected many times. The chain carries TRBV29-1 and TRBJ2-5; maybe TRBD1 (8 bases). Germline values: CDR1 SQVTM, CDR2 ANQGSEA. Trimming pared 5 bases from V and 4 bases from J, leaving 11 bases between. The CDR3 totals 12 residues. CDR3 DNA: TGCAGCGTTACAGGGGGGGGAGAGACCCAGTACTTC. The encoded protein is CSVTGGGETQYF.